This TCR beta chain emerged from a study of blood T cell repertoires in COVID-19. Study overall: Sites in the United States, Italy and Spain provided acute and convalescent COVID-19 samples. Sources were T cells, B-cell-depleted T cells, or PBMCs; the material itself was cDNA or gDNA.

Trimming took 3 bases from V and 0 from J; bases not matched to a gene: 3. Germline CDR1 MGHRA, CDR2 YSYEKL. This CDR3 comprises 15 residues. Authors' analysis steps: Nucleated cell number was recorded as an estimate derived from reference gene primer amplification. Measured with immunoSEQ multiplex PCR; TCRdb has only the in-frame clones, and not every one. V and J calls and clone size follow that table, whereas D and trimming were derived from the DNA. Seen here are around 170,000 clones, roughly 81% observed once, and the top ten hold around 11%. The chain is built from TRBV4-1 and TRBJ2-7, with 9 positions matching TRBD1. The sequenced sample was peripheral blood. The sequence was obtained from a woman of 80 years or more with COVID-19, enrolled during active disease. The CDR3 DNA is TGCGCCAGCAGCCAGTTGGGACAGGGCTCCTACGAGCAGTACTTC. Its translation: CASSQLGQGSYEQYF.